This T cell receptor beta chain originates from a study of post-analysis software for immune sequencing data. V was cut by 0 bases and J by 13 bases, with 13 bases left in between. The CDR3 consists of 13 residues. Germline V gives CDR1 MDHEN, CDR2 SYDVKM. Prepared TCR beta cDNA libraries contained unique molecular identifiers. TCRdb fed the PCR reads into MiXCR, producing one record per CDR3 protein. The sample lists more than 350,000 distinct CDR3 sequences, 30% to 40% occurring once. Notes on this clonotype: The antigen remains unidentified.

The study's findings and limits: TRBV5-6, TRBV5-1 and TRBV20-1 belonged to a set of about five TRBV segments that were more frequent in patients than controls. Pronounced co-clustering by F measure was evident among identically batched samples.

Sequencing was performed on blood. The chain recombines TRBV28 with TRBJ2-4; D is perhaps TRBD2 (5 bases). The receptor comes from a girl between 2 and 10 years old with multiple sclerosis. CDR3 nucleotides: TGTGCCAGCAGTTTATGGGACTTTCCGGAGCAGTACTTC. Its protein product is CASSLWDFPEQYF.